The 13 T cell receptor beta chains presented below share a single source sample, sequenced in a study of CD8 T cells in Susac syndrome. Roughly 0.45 to 1 ug RNA was reverse transcribed with random hexamers. Each CDR3 protein gets one entry after TCRdb re-called the immunoSEQ multiplex PCR reads with MiXCR. The repertoire holds about 110,000 distinct CDR3 sequences, with 94% as singletons. The specimen was CD8+ T cells from PBMCs. These TCRs come from a human donor with Susac syndrome.

This chain links TRBV13 with TRBJ1-2; D might be TRBD1 (5 bases). The CDR3 has 16 residues. From germline, CDR1 is PRHDT and CDR2 FYEKMQ (reference sequence). V shed 3 bases and J shed 6 bases, with 20 bases lying between them. CDR3 loop: CASSFTLQQAVDGYTF. CDR3 nucleotides: TGTGCCAGCAGCTTTACTTTGCAACAGGCGGTCGATGGCTACACCTTC.

The CDR3 sequence: CASSVATNTGELFF. CDR3 sequence (DNA): TGTGCCAGCAGCGTAGCAACCAACACCGGGGAGCTGTTTTTT. The rearrangement uses TRBV9 and TRBJ2-2; D is unresolved. V lost 0 bases, J lost 2 bases, and 5 bases lay in between. Germline V gene sequence: CDR1 SGDLS, CDR2 YYNGEE. CDR3 length: 14 residues.

This sequence joins TRBV21-1 and TRBJ1-2. TRBV21-1 is noted as a pseudogene. The CDR3 runs 15 residues. This CDR3 reads CASSKGNPRTYGYTF. In DNA, the CDR3 is TGTGCCAGCAGCAAAGGGAATCCACGGACCTATGGCTACACCTTC.

The chain employs TRBV11-2 and TRBJ2-7, with TRBD1 matching over 9 bases. Germline-derived CDR1 and CDR2 are SGHAT and FQNNGV. V gave up 5 bases and J gave up 3 bases; unmatched junction bases: 8. This CDR3 spans 15 amino acids. CDR3 DNA sequence: TGTGCCAGCAGCCGTACAGGGGGCAAATTCTACGAGCAGTACTTC. Translating it yields CASSRTGGKFYEQYF.

The chain uses TRBV15 and TRBJ2-2; 9 nucleotides agree with TRBD1. Germline V lookup: CDR1 LNHNV, CDR2 YYDKDF (reference sequence). This CDR3 is 17 amino acids long. The junction had 14 bases not matched to a gene; V was cut back by 5 bases and J by 7 bases. The CDR3 DNA is TGTGCCACCAGCGCCCCAGAAACCGGGACAGGGAGCGGGGAGCTGTTTTTT. As protein: CATSAPETGTGSGELFF. Variable domain in full (rest from reference TRBV15 and TRBJ2-2): DAMVIQNPRYQVTQFGKPVTLSCSQTLNHNVMYWYQQKSSQAPKLLFHYYDKDFNNEADTPDNFQSRRPNTSFCFLDIRSPGLGDTAMYLCATSAPETGTGSGELFFGEGSRLTVL.

This chain links TRBV20-1 with TRBJ1-1; no clear D gene. The CDR3 spans 13 residues. Per germline, CDR1 DFQATT and CDR2 SNEGSKA (reference sequence). With 0 bases removed from V and 4 bases from J, the gap between germline ends came to 9 bases. CDR3 nucleotides: TGCAGTGCTAGAGATCCGGGCGGCACTGAAGCTTTCTTT. As protein: CSARDPGGTEAFF.

This clonotype was counted a single time. The chain joins TRBV20-1 to TRBJ2-1; D not resolved. This CDR3 has 12 amino acids. Between the trimmed V and J ends, which lost 1 base and 5 bases, there was a span of 6 bases. CDR1 and CDR2 from the germline V gene are DFQATT and SNEGSKA (reference sequence). The CDR3 DNA reads as TGCAGTGCTAGAGCACCAAACAATGAGCAGTTCTTC. Encoded protein: CSARAPNNEQFF.

This chain uses TRBV29-1 with TRBJ2-3, with 8 nucleotides matching TRBD2. V lost 6 bases to trimming and J lost 5 bases; unmatched junction nucleotides: 10. Per the germline V gene, CDR1 is SQVTM and CDR2 is ANQGSEA. The length of the CDR3 is 14 residues. CDR3 DNA sequence: TGCAGCGTCCGGGGGGGCCTAAGTCAAGATACGCAGTATTTT. This translates into CSVRGGLSQDTQYF.

J is TRBJ2-5 and V is TRBV6-5; maybe TRBD1 (5 bases). Between the trimmed V and J ends, which lost 2 bases and 4 bases, there was a span of 11 bases. Germline values: CDR1 MNHEY, CDR2 SVGAGI. The CDR3 is 14 residues long. Here the CDR3 DNA reads TGTGCCAGCAGTTACCAGGGTAGCATAGAGACCCAGTACTTC. Protein: CASSYQGSIETQYF.

This clonotype has just one count. This chain connects TRBV25-1 to TRBJ2-5; TRBD2 is a possible D gene (5 bases). The CDR3 loop spans 14 amino acids. The V and J ends lost 6 bases and 2 bases respectively, with 13 bases between them. CDR1 and CDR2 from the germline V gene are MGHDK and SYGVNS. CDR3 sequence (DNA): TGTGCCAGCAGACCGGGGAGAGGACAAGAGACCCAGTACTTC. It yields the protein CASRPGRGQETQYF.

The genes are TRBV11-3 and TRBJ1-1; no clear D gene. V was trimmed by 5 bases and J by 4 bases, leaving 11 bases between them. This CDR3 spans 13 amino acids. The germline CDR1 and CDR2 sequences are SGHNT and YENEEA. The CDR3 sequence: CASSPRGGTEAFF. The CDR3 DNA reads TGTGCCAGCAGCCCTCGAGGCGGCACTGAAGCTTTCTTT.

The chain links TRBV3-1 to TRBJ2-7; D is undetermined. This CDR3 region has 15 residues. The ends were cut back, 0 bases at V and 5 bases at J, with 14 bases in the middle. Germline assignment: CDR1 LGHDT and CDR2 YNNKEL (reference sequence). CDR3 DNA: TGTGCCAGCAGCCAAGAAGTGGGCACTATGGACGAGCAGTACTTC. The encoded protein is CASSQEVGTMDEQYF.

The chain uses TRBV12-3 or TRBV12-4 and TRBJ2-3; no clear D gene. CDR3 length: 12 amino acids. With 6 bases removed from V and 2 bases from J, the gap between germline ends came to 6 bases. The CDR3 region has the DNA TGTGCCAGCAGCGTAGACACAGATACGCAGTATTTT. Translated: CASSVDTDTQYF.